One sample yielded the 3 T cell receptor beta chains listed below, sequenced in a study of T-cell reconstitution after alpha-beta-depleted transplantation in children. Preparation of the TCRbeta library was carried out with unique molecular identifiers. TCRdb redid the calling of the PCR reads with MiXCR, one entry per CDR3 protein. The data show 90,000 to 100,000 distinct CDR3 sequences, more than 20% seen once. Sequenced here: PBMCs, sampled before TCRalphabeta/CD19-depleted stem cell transplant. These receptors all stem from a boy aged 2 to 10 with acute lymphoblastic leukemia, due to receive a stem cell transplant.

The chain recombines TRBV12-3 or TRBV12-4 with TRBJ2-5; TRBD2 aligns across 9 bases. This CDR3 has 17 residues. V trimming: 5 bases; J trimming: 5 bases; junction bases outside the gene matches: 15. The CDR3 nucleotides are TGTGCCAGCAGTGCGGGGGGGAGGGAGACAACAGGGGAGACCCAGTACTTC. Its translation is CASSAGGRETTGETQYF.

In this sample, this clonotype turned up a few times. The rearrangement links TRBV9 to TRBJ2-1; a possible D gene is TRBD2 (6 bases). Germline V CDR1 and CDR2: SGDLS, YYNGEE. Trimming cost V 5 bases and J 5 bases, with 17 bases left between them. The CDR3 length is 15 residues. CDR3 sequence reads: CASSPRAWRDNEQFF. CDR3 nucleotides: TGTGCCAGCAGTCCTCGGGCATGGAGGGACAATGAGCAGTTCTTC.

This clonotype has only a few counts. This chain joins TRBV5-1 and TRBJ1-1, with TRBD1 as a possible D gene (5 bases). CDR1 and CDR2 (germline): SGHRS, YFSETQ. V was pared by 6 bases and J by 0 bases, with 12 bases between. CDR3 length: 14 residues. CDR3 protein: CASTQDILNTEAFF. In DNA, the CDR3 is TGCGCCAGCACCCAGGACATATTGAACACTGAAGCTTTCTTT.